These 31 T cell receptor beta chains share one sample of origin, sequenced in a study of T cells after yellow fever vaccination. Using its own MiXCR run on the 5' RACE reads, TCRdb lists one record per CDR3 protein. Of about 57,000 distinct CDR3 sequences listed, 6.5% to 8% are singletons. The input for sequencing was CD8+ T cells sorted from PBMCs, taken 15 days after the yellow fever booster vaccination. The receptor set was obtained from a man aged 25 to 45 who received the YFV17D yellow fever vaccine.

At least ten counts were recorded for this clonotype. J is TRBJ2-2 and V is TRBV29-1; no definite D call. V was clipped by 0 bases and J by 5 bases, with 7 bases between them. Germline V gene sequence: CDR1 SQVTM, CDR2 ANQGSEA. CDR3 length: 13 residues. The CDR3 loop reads CSVEDGETGELFF. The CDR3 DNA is TGCAGCGTTGAAGATGGAGAGACCGGGGAGCTGTTTTTT.

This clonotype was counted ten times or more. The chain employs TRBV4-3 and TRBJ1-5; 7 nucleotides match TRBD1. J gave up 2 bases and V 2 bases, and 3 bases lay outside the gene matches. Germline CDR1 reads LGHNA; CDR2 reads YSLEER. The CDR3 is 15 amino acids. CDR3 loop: CASSQWQGGNQPQHF. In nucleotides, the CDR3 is TGCGCCAGCAGCCAATGGCAGGGGGGCAATCAGCCCCAGCATTTT.

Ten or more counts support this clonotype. For the CDR3, the DNA is TGTGCCAGCAGCATACTCCAGGGGGCCCCCGCTGGGGAGCTGTTTTTT. It encodes CASSILQGAPAGELFF. The chain couples TRBV6-5 to TRBJ2-2, with 8 bases aligning to TRBD1. Germline CDR1 MNHEY, CDR2 SVGAGI. The ends lost 6 bases at V and 8 bases at J; junction bases unmatched: 14. The CDR3 has 16 residues.

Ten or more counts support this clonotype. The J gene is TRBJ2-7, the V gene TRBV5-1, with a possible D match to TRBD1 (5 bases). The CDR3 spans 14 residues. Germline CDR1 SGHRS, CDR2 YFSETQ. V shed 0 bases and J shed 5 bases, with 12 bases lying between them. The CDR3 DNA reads TGCGCCAGCAGCTTGGGGCAGGGAAAGGACGAGCAGTACTTC. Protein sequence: CASSLGQGKDEQYF.

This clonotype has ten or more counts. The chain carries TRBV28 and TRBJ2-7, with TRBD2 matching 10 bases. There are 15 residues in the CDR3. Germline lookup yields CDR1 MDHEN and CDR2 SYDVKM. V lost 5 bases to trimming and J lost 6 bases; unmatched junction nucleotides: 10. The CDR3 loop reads CASSPLAGALAEQYF. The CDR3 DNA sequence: TGTGCCAGCAGTCCCCTAGCGGGAGCTCTGGCCGAGCAGTACTTC.

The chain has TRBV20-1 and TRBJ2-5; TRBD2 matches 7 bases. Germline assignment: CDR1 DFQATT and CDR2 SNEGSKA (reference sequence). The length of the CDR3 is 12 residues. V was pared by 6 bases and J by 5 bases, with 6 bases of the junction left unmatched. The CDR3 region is CSARTSDETQYF. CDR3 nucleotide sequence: TGCAGTGCAAGGACTAGTGACGAGACCCAGTACTTC.

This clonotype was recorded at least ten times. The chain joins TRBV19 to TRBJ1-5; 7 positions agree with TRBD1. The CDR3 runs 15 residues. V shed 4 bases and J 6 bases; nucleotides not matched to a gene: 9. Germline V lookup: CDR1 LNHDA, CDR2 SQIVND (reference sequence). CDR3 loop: CASSTLDRESQPQHF. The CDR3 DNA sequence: TGTGCCAGTAGTACCCTCGACAGGGAAAGTCAGCCCCAGCATTTT.

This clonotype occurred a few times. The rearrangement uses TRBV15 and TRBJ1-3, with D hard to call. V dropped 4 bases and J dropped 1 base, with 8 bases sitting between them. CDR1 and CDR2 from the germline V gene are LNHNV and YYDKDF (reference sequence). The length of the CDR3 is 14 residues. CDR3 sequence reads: CATSNLFSGNTIYF. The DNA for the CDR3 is TGTGCCACCAGCAATCTATTTTCTGGAAACACCATATATTTT. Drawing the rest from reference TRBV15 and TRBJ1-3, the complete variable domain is DAMVIQNPRYQVTQFGKPVTLSCSQTLNHNVMYWYQQKSSQAPKLLFHYYDKDFNNEADTPDNFQSRRPNTSFCFLDIRSPGLGDTAMYLCATSNLFSGNTIYFGEGSWLTVV.

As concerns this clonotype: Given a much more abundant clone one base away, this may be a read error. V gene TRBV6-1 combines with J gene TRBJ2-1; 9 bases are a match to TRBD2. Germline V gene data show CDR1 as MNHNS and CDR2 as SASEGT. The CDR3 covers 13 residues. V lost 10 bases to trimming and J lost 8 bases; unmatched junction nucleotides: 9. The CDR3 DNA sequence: TGTGCCACCCGGGTTAGCGGGAGCGATGAGCAGTTCTTC. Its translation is CATRVSGSDEQFF.

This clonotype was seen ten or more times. This CDR3 is CASSLTSGPLVETQYF. The CDR3 DNA follows: TGTGCCAGCAGTCTGACTAGCGGGCCCTTGGTAGAGACCCAGTACTTC. The rearrangement links TRBV27 to TRBJ2-5, with TRBD2 identical over 10 bases. This CDR3 has 16 amino acids. V was pared by 5 bases and J by 4 bases, with 10 bases of the junction left unmatched. The germline V gene encodes CDR1 MNHEY and CDR2 SMNVEV (reference sequence).

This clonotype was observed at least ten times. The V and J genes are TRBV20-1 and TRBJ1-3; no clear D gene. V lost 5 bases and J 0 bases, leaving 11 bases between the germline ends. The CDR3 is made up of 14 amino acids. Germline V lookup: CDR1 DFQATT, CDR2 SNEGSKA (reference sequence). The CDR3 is CSAAVVDSGNTIYF. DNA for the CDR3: TGCAGTGCTGCAGTTGTGGACTCTGGAAACACCATATATTTT.

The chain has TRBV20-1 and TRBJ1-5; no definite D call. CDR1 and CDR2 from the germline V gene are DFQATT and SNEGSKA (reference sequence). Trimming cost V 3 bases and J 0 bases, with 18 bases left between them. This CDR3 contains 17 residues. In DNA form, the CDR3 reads TGCAGTGCTAGCCTCCCACTGGACTTCTATAGCAATCAGCCCCAGCATTTT. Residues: CSASLPLDFYSNQPQHF.

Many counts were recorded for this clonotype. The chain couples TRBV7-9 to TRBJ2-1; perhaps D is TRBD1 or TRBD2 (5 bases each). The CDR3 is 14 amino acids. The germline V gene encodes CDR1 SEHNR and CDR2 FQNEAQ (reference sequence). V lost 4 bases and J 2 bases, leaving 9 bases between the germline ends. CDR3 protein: CASSSPGPYNEQFF. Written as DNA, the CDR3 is TGTGCCAGCAGCTCGCCGGGGCCCTACAATGAGCAGTTCTTC.

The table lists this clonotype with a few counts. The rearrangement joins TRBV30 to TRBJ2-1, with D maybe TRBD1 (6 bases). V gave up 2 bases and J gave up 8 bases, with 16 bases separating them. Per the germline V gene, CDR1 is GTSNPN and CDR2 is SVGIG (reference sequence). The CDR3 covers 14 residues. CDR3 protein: CAWSSRGPGDEQFF. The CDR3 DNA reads TGTGCCTGGAGTTCCAGGGGCCCAGGAGATGAGCAGTTCTTC.

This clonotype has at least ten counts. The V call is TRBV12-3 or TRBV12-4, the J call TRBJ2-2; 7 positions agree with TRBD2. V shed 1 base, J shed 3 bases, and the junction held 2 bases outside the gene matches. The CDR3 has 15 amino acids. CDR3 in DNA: TGTGCCAGCAGTTTAGGGCTAGCGGACACCGGGGAGCTGTTTTTT. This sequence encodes CASSLGLADTGELFF.

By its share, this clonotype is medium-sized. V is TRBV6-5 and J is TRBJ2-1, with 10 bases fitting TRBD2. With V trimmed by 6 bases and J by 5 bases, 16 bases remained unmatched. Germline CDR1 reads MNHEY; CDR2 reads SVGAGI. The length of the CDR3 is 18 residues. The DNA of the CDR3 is TGTGCCAGCAGCCTCCTAGCGGGAGTGGAAAAGTTCGACAATGAGCAGTTCTTC. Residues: CASSLLAGVEKFDNEQFF.

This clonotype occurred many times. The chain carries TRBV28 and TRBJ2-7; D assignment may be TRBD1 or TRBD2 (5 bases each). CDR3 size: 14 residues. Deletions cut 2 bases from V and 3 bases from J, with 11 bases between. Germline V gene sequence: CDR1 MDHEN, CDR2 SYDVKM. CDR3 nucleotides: TGTGCCAGCAGTTTAAACGGGGCTTACTACGAGCAGTACTTC. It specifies CASSLNGAYYEQYF.

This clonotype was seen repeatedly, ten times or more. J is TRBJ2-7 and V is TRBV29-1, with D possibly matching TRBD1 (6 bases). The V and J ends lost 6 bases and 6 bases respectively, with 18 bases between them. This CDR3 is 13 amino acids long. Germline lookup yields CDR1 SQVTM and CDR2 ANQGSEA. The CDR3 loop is CSVNRAPGGEQYF. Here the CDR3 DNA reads TGCAGCGTGAACAGGGCCCCTGGGGGCGAGCAGTACTTC.

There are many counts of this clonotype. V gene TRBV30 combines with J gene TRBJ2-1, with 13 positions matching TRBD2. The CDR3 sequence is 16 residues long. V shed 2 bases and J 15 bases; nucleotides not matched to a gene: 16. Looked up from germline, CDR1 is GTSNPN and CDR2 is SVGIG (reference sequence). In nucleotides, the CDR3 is TGTGCCTGGAGTCCTTTACTAGCGGGAGGGCCTCTGGGACGGTTCTTC. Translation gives CAWSPLLAGGPLGRFF.

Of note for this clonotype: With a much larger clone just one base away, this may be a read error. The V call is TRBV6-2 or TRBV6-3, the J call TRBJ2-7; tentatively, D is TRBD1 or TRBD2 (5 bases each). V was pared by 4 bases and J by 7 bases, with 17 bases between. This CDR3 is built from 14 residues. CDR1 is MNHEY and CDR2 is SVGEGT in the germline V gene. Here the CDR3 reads CASSFPPAGTEQYF. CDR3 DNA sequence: TGTGCCAGCAGTTTCCCCCCGGCAGGGACGGAGCAGTACTTC.

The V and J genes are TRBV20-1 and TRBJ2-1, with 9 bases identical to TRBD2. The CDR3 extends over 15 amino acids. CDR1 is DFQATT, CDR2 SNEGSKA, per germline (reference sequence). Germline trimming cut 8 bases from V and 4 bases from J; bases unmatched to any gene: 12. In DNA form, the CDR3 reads TGCAGTCCGCTAAAAGTCACTAGCGGGTACAATGAGCAGTTCTTC. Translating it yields CSPLKVTSGYNEQFF.

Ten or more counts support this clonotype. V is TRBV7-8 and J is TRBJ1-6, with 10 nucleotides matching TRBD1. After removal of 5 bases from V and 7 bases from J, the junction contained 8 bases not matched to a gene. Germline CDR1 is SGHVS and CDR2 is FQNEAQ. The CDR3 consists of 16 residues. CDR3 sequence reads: CASSDTGTGANSPLHF. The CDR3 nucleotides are TGTGCCAGCAGCGACACCGGGACAGGGGCAAATTCACCCCTCCACTTT.

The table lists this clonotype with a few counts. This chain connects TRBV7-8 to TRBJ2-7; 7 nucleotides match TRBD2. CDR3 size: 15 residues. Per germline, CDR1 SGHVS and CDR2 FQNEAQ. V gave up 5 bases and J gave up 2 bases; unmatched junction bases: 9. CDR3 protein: CASSPSSGGPYEQYF. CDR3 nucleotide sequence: TGTGCCAGCAGCCCATCTAGCGGAGGGCCCTACGAGCAGTACTTC.

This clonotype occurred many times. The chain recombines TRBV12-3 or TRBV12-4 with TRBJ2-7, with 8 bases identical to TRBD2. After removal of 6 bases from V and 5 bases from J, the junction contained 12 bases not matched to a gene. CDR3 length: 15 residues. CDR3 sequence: CASRPTGTSSHEQYF. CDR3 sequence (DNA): TGTGCCAGCAGACCAACCGGGACTAGTTCCCACGAGCAGTACTTC.

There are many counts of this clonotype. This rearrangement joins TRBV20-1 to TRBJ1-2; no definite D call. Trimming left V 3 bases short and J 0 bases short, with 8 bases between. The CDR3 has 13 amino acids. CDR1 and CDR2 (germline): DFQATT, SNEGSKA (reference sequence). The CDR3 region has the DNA TGCAGTGCTAGGGGTATAGCTAACTATGGCTACACCTTC. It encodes CSARGIANYGYTF.

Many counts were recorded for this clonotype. The CDR3 reads CASSQEPGLHSYEQYF. The CDR3 DNA sequence: TGTGCCAGCAGCCAAGAGCCGGGACTCCACTCCTACGAGCAGTACTTC. The chain joins TRBV3-1 to TRBJ2-7, with D possibly TRBD2 on 6 matching bases. CDR1 and CDR2 (germline): LGHDT, YNNKEL (reference sequence). V shed 0 bases and J shed 0 bases, with 12 bases lying between them. The CDR3 is 16 residues long.

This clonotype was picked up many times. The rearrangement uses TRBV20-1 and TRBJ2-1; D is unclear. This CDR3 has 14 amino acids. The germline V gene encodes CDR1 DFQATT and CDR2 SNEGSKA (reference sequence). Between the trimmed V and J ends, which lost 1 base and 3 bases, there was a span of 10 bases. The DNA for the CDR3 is TGCAGTGCTAGAGGACTGAAATACTACAATGAGCAGTTCTTC. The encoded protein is CSARGLKYYNEQFF.

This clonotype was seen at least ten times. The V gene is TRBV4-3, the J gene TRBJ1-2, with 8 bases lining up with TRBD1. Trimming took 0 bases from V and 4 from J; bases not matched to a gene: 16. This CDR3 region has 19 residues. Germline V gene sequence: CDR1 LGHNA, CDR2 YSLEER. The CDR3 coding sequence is TGCGCCAGCAGCCAAGAGGGCCCTCCTCTAACAGGGGGACCCTATGGCTACACCTTC. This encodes CASSQEGPPLTGGPYGYTF.

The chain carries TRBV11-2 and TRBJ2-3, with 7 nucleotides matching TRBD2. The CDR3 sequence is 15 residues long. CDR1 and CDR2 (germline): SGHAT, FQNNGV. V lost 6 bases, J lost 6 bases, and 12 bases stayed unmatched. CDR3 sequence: CASRQGTISPDTQYF. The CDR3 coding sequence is TGTGCCAGCAGACAAGGGACTATCTCCCCCGATACGCAGTATTTT. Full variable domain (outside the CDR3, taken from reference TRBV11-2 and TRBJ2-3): EAGVAQSPRYKIIEKRQSVAFWCNPISGHATLYWYQQILGQGPKLLIQFQNNGVVDDSQLPKDRFSAERLKGVDSTLKIQPAKLEDSAVYLCASRQGTISPDTQYFGPGTRLTVL.

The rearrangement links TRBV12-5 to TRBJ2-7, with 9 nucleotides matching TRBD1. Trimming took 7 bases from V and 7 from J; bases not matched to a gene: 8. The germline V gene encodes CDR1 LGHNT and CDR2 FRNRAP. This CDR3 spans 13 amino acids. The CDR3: CASDHDRGNEQYF. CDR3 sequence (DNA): TGTGCTAGTGACCATGACAGGGGGAATGAGCAGTACTTC.

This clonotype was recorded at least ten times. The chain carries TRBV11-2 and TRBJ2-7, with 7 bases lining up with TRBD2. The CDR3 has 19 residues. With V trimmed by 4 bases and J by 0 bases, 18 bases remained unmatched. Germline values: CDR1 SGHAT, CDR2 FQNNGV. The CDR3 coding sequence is TGTGCCAGCAGCTCGCAACCCGTAGCCCCGCGGGAGCTCTCCTACGAGCAGTACTTC. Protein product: CASSSQPVAPRELSYEQYF.